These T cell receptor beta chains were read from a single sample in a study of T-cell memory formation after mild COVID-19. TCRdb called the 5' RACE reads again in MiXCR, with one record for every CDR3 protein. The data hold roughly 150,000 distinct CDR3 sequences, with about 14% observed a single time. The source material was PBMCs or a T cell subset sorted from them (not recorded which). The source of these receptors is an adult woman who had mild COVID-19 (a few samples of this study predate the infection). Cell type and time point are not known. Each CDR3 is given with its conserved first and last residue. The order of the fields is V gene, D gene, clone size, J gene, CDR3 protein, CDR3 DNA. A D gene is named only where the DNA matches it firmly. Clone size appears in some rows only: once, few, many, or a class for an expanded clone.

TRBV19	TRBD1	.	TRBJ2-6	CASRQGATLGANVLTF	TGTGCCAGTAGGCAGGGGGCGACGCTTGGGGCCAACGTCCTGACTTTC
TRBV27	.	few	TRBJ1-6	CASSLISSYNSPLHF	TGTGCCAGCAGTCTTATCAGCTCCTATAATTCACCCCTCCACTTT
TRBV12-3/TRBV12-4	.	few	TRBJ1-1	CASSLASVNTEAFF	TGTGCCAGCAGTTTGGCGTCGGTGAACACTGAAGCTTTCTTT
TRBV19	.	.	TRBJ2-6	CASTHDSSGANVLTF	TGTGCCAGTACCCATGACAGCTCTGGGGCCAACGTCCTGACTTTC
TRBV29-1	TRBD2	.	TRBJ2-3	CSVPLAGSTDTQYF	TGCAGCGTTCCCCTAGCGGGCAGCACAGATACGCAGTATTTT
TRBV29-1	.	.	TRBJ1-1	CSVGNEAFF	TGCAGCGTTGGGAATGAAGCTTTCTTT
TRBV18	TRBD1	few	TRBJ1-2	CASSPPDRVFGYTF	TGTGCCAGCTCACCACCGGACAGGGTGTTTGGCTACACCTTC
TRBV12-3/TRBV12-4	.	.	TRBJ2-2	CASSLFFTNTGELFF	TGTGCCAGCAGTCTTTTCTTTACGAACACCGGGGAGCTGTTTTTT
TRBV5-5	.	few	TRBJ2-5	CASSLELGAVQETQYF	TGTGCCAGCAGCTTGGAATTGGGGGCAGTCCAAGAGACCCAGTACTTC
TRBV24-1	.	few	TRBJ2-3	CATSDFSTDTQYF	TGTGCCACCAGTGATTTTAGCACAGATACGCAGTATTTT
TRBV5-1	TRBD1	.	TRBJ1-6	CASRPGQGESPLHF	TGCGCCAGCAGACCGGGACAGGGAGAATCACCCCTCCACTTT
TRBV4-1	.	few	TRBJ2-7	CASSFPGGRTYEQYF	TGCGCCAGCAGTTTCCCTGGGGGGCGCACCTACGAGCAGTACTTC
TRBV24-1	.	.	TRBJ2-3	CATSVTSQAVVNTQYF	TGTGCCACCAGTGTGACTAGTCAGGCTGTGGTTAATACGCAGTATTTT
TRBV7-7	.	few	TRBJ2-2	CASSQSGPYTGELFF	TGTGCTAGCAGCCAATCGGGACCGTACACCGGGGAGCTGTTTTTT
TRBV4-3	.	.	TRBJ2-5	CASSWQGSEETQYF	TGCGCCAGCAGCTGGCAGGGTTCCGAGGAGACCCAGTACTTC
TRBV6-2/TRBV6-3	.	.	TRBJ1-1	CASSYRDLLTNTEAFF	TGTGCCAGCAGTTACCGGGACCTGCTCACTAACACTGAAGCTTTCTTT
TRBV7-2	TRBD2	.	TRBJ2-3	CASSYTSGGHTDTQYF	TGTGCCAGCAGCTATACTAGCGGGGGGCACACAGATACGCAGTATTTT
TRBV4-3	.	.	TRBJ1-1	CASSQLNGQEAFF	TGCGCCAGCAGCCAGCTGAACGGACAGGAAGCTTTCTTT
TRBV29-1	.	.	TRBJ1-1	CSVGWDNTEAFF	TGCAGCGTGGGGTGGGATAACACTGAAGCTTTCTTT
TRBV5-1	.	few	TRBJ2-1	CASSLGGFDNEQFF	TGCGCCAGCAGCTTGGGGGGTTTTGACAATGAGCAGTTCTTC
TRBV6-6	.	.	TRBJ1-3	CASSYTNTASSGNTIYF	TGTGCCAGCAGTTATACGAACACGGCGAGCTCTGGAAACACCATATATTTT
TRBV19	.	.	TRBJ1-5	CASNVGFYSNQPQHF	TGTGCCAGTAATGTAGGCTTTTATAGCAATCAGCCCCAGCATTTT
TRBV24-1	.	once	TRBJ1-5	CATSVGGDNQPQHF	TGTGCCACCAGCGTCGGGGGGGACAATCAGCCCCAGCATTTT
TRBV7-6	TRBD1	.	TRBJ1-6	CASSLVTGGESPLHF	TGTGCCAGCAGCTTAGTCACAGGGGGAGAATCACCCCTCCACTTT
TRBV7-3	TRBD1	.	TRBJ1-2	CASSLTGGYDGYTF	TGTGCCAGCAGCCTAACAGGGGGCTACGATGGCTACACCTTC
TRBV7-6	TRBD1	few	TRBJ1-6	CASSPLIQGNSPLHF	TGTGCCAGCAGCCCCCTAATACAGGGGAATTCACCCCTCCACTTT
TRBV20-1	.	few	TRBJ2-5	CSAEGGASVGQETQYF	TGCAGTGCTGAAGGTGGCGCGAGCGTTGGACAAGAGACCCAGTACTTC
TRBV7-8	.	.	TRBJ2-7	CASSLAMGSSYEQYF	TGTGCCAGCAGCTTAGCAATGGGGAGCTCCTACGAGCAGTACTTC
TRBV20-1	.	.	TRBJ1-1	CSARGGPSVTEAFF	TGCAGTGCTAGGGGGGGGCCCTCGGTCACTGAAGCTTTCTTT
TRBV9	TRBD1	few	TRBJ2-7	CASSPDRDSLQYF	TGTGCCAGCAGCCCGGACAGGGATTCCCTGCAGTACTTC
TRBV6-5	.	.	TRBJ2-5	CASSRPGSRETQYF	TGTGCCAGCAGCCGCCCAGGGAGTCGGGAGACCCAGTACTTC
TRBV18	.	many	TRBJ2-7	CASSPATREQYF	TGTGCCAGCTCACCTGCGACGCGCGAGCAGTACTTC
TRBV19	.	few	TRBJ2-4	CASTEGTRNIQYF	TGTGCCAGTACTGAGGGGACGAGAAACATTCAGTACTTC
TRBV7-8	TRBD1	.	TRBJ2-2	CASSPDRVAGELFF	TGTGCCAGCAGCCCCGACAGGGTGGCCGGGGAGCTGTTTTTT
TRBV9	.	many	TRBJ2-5	CASSVLWGETQYF	TGTGCCAGCAGCGTACTGTGGGGGGAGACCCAGTACTTC
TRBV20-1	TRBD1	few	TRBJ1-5	CSARGRTGYSYQPQHF	TGCAGTGCTAGAGGGAGGACAGGGTACTCCTATCAGCCCCAGCATTTT
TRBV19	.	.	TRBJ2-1	CASSPWGARNEQFF	TGTGCCAGTAGTCCCTGGGGGGCCAGGAATGAGCAGTTCTTC
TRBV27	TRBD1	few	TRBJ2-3	CASSSPGQGVTQYF	TGTGCCAGCAGTTCCCCGGGACAGGGGGTAACGCAGTATTTT
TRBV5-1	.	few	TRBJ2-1	CASSPGTSFGDEQFF	TGCGCCAGCAGCCCGGGGACAAGCTTTGGGGATGAGCAGTTCTTC
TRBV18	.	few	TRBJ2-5	CASSPGNGETQYF	TGTGCCAGCTCACCAGGGAACGGGGAGACCCAGTACTTC
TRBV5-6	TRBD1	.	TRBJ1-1	CASSFPDRDHPEAFF	TGTGCCAGCAGCTTTCCGGACAGGGATCACCCTGAAGCTTTCTTT
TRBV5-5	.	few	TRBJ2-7	CASSLQDAYEQYF	TGTGCCAGCAGCTTGCAGGACGCCTACGAGCAGTACTTC
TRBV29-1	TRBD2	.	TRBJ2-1	CSVGPTSGGVGQFF	TGCAGCGTTGGGCCGACTAGCGGGGGAGTTGGGCAGTTCTTC
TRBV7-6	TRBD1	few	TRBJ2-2	CASSSWTGRGGELFF	TGTGCCAGCAGCTCCTGGACAGGGCGGGGCGGGGAGCTGTTTTTT
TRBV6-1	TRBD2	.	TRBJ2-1	CASARTSINEQFF	TGTGCCAGCGCGAGGACTAGTATTAATGAGCAGTTCTTC
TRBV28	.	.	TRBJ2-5	CAAGFGSAQTQYF	TGTGCAGCTGGCTTCGGCAGTGCACAGACCCAGTACTTC
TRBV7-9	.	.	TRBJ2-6	CASSSLGPGQYYGANVLTF	TGTGCCAGCAGCTCACTAGGGCCTGGACAGTACTATGGGGCCAACGTCCTGACTTTC
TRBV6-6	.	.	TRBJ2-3	CASSYHERVALGADTQYF	TGTGCCAGCAGTTACCACGAGCGGGTCGCCTTGGGAGCAGATACGCAGTATTTT
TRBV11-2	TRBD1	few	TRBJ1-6	CASSLRQGAMSSYNSPLHF	TGTGCCAGCAGCCTTCGACAGGGGGCTATGAGCTCCTATAATTCACCCCTCCACTTT